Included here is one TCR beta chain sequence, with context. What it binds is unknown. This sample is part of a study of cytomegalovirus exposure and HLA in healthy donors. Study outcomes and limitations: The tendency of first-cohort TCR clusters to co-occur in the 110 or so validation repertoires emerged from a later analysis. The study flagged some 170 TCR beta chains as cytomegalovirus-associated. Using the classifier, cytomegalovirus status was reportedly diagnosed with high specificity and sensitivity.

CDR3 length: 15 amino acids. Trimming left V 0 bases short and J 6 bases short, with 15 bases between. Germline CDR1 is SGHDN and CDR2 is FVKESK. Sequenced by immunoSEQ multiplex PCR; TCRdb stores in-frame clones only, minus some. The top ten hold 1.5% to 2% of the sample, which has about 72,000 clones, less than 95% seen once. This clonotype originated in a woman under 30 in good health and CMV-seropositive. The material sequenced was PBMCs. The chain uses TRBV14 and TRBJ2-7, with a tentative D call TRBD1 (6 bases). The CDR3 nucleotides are TGTGCCAGCAGCCAAGACCCCACAGGGCGAGGCGAGCAGTACTTC. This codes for CASSQDPTGRGEQYF.